A selection of T cell receptor beta chains follows, all from one sample in a study of blood T cell repertoires in COVID-19. Sequenced by immunoSEQ multiplex PCR; TCRdb stores in-frame clones only, minus some. The sample consists of 55,000 to 70,000 clones, roughly 85% of them appearing once. Sequencing was done on a sample of peripheral blood. The receptors stem from a woman aged 60-75 years with COVID-19, enrolled during active disease. The CDR3 runs from the conserved cysteine through the conserved F or W. D genes are given only for firm matches. Clone size is given for some rows only: seen once, a few or many times, or a class if the clone is expanded.

>TRBJ1-1|.|TRBD1|TRBV27
CASSSQGGVEAFF
TGTGCCAGCAGTTCCCAGGGGGGCGTTGAAGCTTTCTTT
>TRBJ2-7|.|.|TRBV7-9
CASSPRQGLTYEQYF
TGTGCCAGCAGCCCCCGGCAGGGGCTAACCTACGAGCAGTACTTC
>TRBJ1-5|.|.|TRBV5-6
CASSFGWGDSNQPQHF
TGTGCCAGCAGCTTCGGATGGGGGGATAGCAATCAGCCCCAGCATTTT
>TRBJ2-7|.|TRBD2|TRBV4-3
CASSQAMSGSESYEQYF
TGCGCCAGCAGCCAAGCCATGAGCGGGAGTGAATCCTACGAGCAGTACTTC
>TRBJ2-5|few|.|TRBV9
CASSVGGEYRETQYF
TGTGCCAGCAGCGTAGGCGGAGAATATAGAGAGACCCAGTACTTC
>TRBJ1-1|.|.|TRBV29-1
CSVLVVTEAFF
TGCAGCGTTCTAGTGGTCACTGAAGCTTTCTTT
>TRBJ2-3|.|TRBD2|TRBV28
CASQHSGRGDTQYF
TGTGCCAGCCAGCATAGCGGGCGGGGGGATACGCAGTATTTT
>TRBJ2-3|.|.|TRBV3-1/TRBV3-2
CASSQGASLRPQYF
TGTGCCAGCAGCCAAGGGGCCTCCCTAAGACCTCAGTATTTT
>TRBJ2-3|.|TRBD2|TRBV5-1
CASSVLAGGPSDTQYF
TGCGCCAGCAGCGTACTAGCGGGGGGGCCGTCAGATACGCAGTATTTT
>TRBJ2-1|.|.|TRBV27
CASSLAAAGSNEQFF
TGTGCCAGCAGTTTAGCGGCGGCGGGGTCCAATGAGCAGTTCTTC